This TCR beta chain originates from a study of blood T cell repertoires in COVID-19. Across the study: Whether acute or convalescent, the COVID-19 samples came from the United States, Italy and Spain. T cells, B-cell-depleted T cells, or PBMCs provided the cDNA or gDNA that served as material.

As handled by the study authors: Amplified reference gene primers provided the basis for estimating nucleated cell counts. This table comes from immunoSEQ multiplex PCR, and its TCRdb copy is limited to in-frame clones, with some not included. D and trimming come from the DNA, and the V and J calls and clone size come from that table. The sample includes about 230,000 clones, 84% of them seen just once. The length of the CDR3 is 15 residues. The germline V and J ends were trimmed by 3 bases and 1 base, with 15 bases remaining between them. Germline-derived CDR1 and CDR2 are DFQATT and SNEGSKA (reference sequence).

The receptor's source is a woman aged 35 to 49 who had recovered from COVID-19. The chain joins TRBV20-1 to TRBJ1-1, with D maybe TRBD1 (5 bases). Sample: peripheral blood. CDR3 nucleotide sequence: TGCAGTGCTAGTATTGGGTCGACAGCGAACACTGAAGCTTTCTTT. Residues: CSASIGSTANTEAFF.